This is a list of T cell receptor beta chains from one sample in a study of blood T cell repertoires in COVID-19. Repertoires were generated with immunoSEQ multiplex PCR, while TCRdb's copy carries only in-frame clones and drops some. The table has 29,000 or so clones, 68% seen once. The sample was peripheral blood. These receptors all stem from a human donor in a cohort sampled during active COVID-19. CDR3s include the opening cysteine and the closing phenylalanine or tryptophan. A D gene is named only where the DNA matches it firmly. Not every row has a clone size; where given, it reads once, few, many or a size class.

d_call clone_size j_call v_call cdr3_length cdr3_aa cdr3_nt
. . TRBJ1-2 TRBV11-2 13 CASSLRDKGGYTF TGTGCCAGCAGCCTCCGGGACAAGGGAGGCTACACCTTC
TRBD2 . TRBJ2-7 TRBV7-2 13 CASSPGTSGMQYF TGTGCCAGCAGTCCCGGGACTAGCGGTATGCAGTACTTC
. . TRBJ2-7 TRBV11-2 15 CASSLERTSSYEQYF TGTGCCAGCAGCTTGGAGCGGACGAGCTCCTACGAGCAGTACTTC
. . TRBJ1-1 TRBV5-4 14 CASSQAGRTIEAFF TGTGCCAGCAGCCAAGCGGGACGGACGATTGAAGCTTTCTTT
. . TRBJ1-2 TRBV6-5 16 CASSYSIGRSNYGYTF TGTGCCAGCAGTTACTCGATTGGCAGGTCTAACTATGGCTACACCTTC
. . TRBJ2-3 TRBV6-4 16 CASSERVAASTDTQYF TGTGCCAGCAGTGAGCGGGTAGCGGCTAGCACAGATACGCAGTATTTT
. . TRBJ2-7 TRBV5-1 14 CASSLGQGSYEQYF TGCGCCAGCAGCTTGGGGCAGGGAAGCTACGAGCAGTACTTC
. . TRBJ2-1 TRBV10-1 15 CASRSPRDNYNEQFF TGCGCCAGCAGATCCCCCCGGGACAACTACAATGAGCAGTTCTTC
. once TRBJ1-5 TRBV7-8 15 CASSLRETGGRPQHF TGTGCCAGCAGCCTAAGGGAGACAGGTGGGCGGCCCCAGCATTTT
TRBD1 . TRBJ2-7 TRBV11-3 12 CASSRDRDEQYF TGTGCCAGCAGCCGGGACAGGGACGAGCAGTACTTC
. . TRBJ2-7 TRBV6-5 16 CASSYSSQGRSYEQYF TGTGCCAGCAGTTACTCGAGTCAGGGTCGCTCCTACGAGCAGTACTTC
TRBD2 once TRBJ2-5 TRBV9 16 CASSLGLAGSQETQYF TGTGCCAGCAGCCTAGGACTAGCGGGCTCCCAAGAGACCCAGTACTTC